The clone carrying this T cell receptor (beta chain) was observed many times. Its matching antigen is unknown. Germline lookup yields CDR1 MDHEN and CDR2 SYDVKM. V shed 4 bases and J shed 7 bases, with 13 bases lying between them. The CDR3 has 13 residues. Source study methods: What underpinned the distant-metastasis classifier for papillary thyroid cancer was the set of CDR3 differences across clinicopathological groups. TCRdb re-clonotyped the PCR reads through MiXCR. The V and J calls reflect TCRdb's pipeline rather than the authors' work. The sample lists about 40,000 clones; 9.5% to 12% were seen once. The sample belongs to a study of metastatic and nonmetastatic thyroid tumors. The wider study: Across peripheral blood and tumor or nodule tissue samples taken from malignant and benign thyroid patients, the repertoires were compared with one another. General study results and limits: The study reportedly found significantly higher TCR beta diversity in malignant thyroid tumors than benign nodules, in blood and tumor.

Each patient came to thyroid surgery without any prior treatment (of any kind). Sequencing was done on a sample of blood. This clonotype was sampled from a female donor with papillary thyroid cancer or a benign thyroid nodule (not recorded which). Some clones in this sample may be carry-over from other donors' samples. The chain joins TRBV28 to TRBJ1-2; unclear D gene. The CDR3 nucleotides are TGTGCCAGCAGTTCCCGGGCCTGGAGTGGCTACACCTTC. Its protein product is CASSSRAWSGYTF.